The 9 T cell receptor beta chains presented below share a single source sample, sequenced in a study of vaccination effects on CD4 cells after COVID-19. At the end of around eleven days of culture, CD4+ T cells were isolated. Vaccine administered to participants consisted of two doses of either BNT162b2 or mRNA-1273. TCRdb's copy holds only in-frame clones and misses some; the assay was immunoSEQ multiplex PCR. Of about 40,000 clones listed, around 66% are singletons. What these receptors recognize is not known. Sample: CD4+ T cells from PBMCs cultured without peptide, taken after COVID-19 vaccination. These receptors all stem from a human donor who received a COVID-19 vaccine.

The gene calls are TRBV6-5 and TRBJ1-1; D not certain. V was cut by 5 bases and J by 0 bases, with 4 bases left in between. Germline V lookup: CDR1 MNHEY, CDR2 SVGAGI. The CDR3 is 12 amino acids. In DNA form, the CDR3 reads TGTGCCAGCAGTCGTATGAACACTGAAGCTTTCTTT. Its translation is CASSRMNTEAFF.

The V call is TRBV5-1, the J call TRBJ1-4; 7 nucleotides match TRBD1. J gave up 8 bases and V 4 bases, and 8 bases lay outside the gene matches. Germline V gene data show CDR1 as SGHRS and CDR2 as YFSETQ. The CDR3 contains 14 residues. The CDR3 spells CASSEGQTFEKLFF. The CDR3 DNA is TGCGCCAGCAGCGAGGGACAGACATTCGAAAAACTGTTTTTT.

V usage is TRBV6-4 and J usage is TRBJ1-2; D gene uncertain. Per germline, CDR1 MRHNA and CDR2 SNTAGT. This CDR3 has 15 amino acids. Trimming cost V 8 bases and J 4 bases, with 20 bases left between them. The CDR3 reads CASRQSPGGGYGYTF. The CDR3 bases are TGTGCCAGCCGCCAATCCCCGGGCGGAGGCTATGGCTACACCTTC.

This clone was seen only a few times. The chain employs TRBV29-1 and TRBJ2-2; weak D call: TRBD1 (5 bases). Trimming stripped 7 bases from V and 0 bases from J, with 9 bases between. The CDR3 spans 13 residues. Germline lookup yields CDR1 SQVTM and CDR2 ANQGSEA. The CDR3 reads CSADTPNTGELFF. Written as DNA, the CDR3 is TGCAGCGCGGACACCCCGAACACCGGGGAGCTGTTTTTT.

The chain recombines TRBV7-8 with TRBJ2-7, with 9 bases lining up with TRBD1. The germline gives CDR1 SGHVS, CDR2 FQNEAQ. CDR3 length equals 14 residues. The ends lost 5 bases at V and 4 bases at J; junction bases unmatched: 6. CDR3 sequence (DNA): TGTGCCAGCAGCCCCGGGACAGGGTCTTACGAGCAGTACTTC. Its translation is CASSPGTGSYEQYF.

This clone occurred a few times. The CDR3 sequence: CSASLGLNQPQHF. The CDR3 DNA is TGCAGTGCTAGTTTAGGGCTCAATCAGCCCCAGCATTTT. V gene TRBV20-1 combines with J gene TRBJ1-5; D gene unclear. V lost 3 bases and J lost 3, with 9 bases in between. Germline V gene sequence: CDR1 DFQATT, CDR2 SNEGSKA (reference sequence). The CDR3 consists of 13 residues.

In DNA, the CDR3 is TGTGCCAGCCGGGGGGACACTGAAGCTTTCTTT. This codes for CASRGDTEAFF. The chain uses TRBV6-5 and TRBJ1-1; TRBD1 might be the D (5 bases). The CDR3 spans 11 residues. Germline V gene lookup returns CDR1 MNHEY and CDR2 SVGAGI. With 8 bases removed from V and 3 bases from J, the gap between germline ends came to 7 bases.

This clone occurred once. The chain has TRBV9 and TRBJ1-1; D call uncertain. The CDR3 has 14 amino acids. Trimming cost V 0 bases and J 7 bases, with 13 bases left between them. CDR1 is SGDLS and CDR2 is YYNGEE in the germline V gene. The CDR3 sequence is CASSVEPGTSEAFF. The CDR3 DNA follows: TGTGCCAGCAGCGTAGAGCCGGGAACAAGTGAAGCTTTCTTT.

This chain joins TRBV6-4 and TRBJ2-7; 7 bases match TRBD2. From germline, CDR1 is MRHNA and CDR2 SNTAGT. The CDR3 has 14 amino acids. V trimming: 7 bases; J trimming: 3 bases; junction bases outside the gene matches: 9. In DNA form, the CDR3 reads TGTGCCAGCACTGAGCGGGAAGAGGACTACGAGCAGTACTTC. This encodes CASTEREEDYEQYF.